This T cell receptor beta chain is from a study of blood T cell repertoires in COVID-19. TCRdb keeps only in-frame clones here, not all; method: immunoSEQ multiplex PCR. The table includes 160,000 or so clones, around 84% detected once. The V end lost 2 bases, the J end lost 5 bases, and 15 bases lay between the germline ends. CDR1 LGHNA and CDR2 YNFKEQ come from the germline V gene. The CDR3 contains 15 residues. Input material: PBMCs or T cells enriched from blood (not recorded which). This TCR came from a woman aged 45-65 years who had recovered from COVID-19. The chain employs TRBV4-2 and TRBJ1-1; tentative D call: TRBD1 (5 bases). CDR3 nucleotides: TGTGCCAGCAGCCAATTGGCGGGGCTGGGAACTGAAGCTTTCTTT. This encodes CASSQLAGLGTEAFF.